One and the same sample provided the 15 T cell receptor beta chains below, sequenced in a study of shared clonotypes between healthy human individuals. The naive CD8 population came from CD45RO-negative cells selected for CCR7, without terminally differentiated effector memory CD45RA+ cells. Assay used: immunoSEQ multiplex PCR; TCRdb lists only in-frame clones, some missing. Of 1.5 million to 2.5 million clones in the sample, just under 95% were seen once. The sample was naive CD8+ T cells sorted from blood. These receptors were collected from a man between 18 and 29 years old in good health.

The CDR3 sequence: CASSIGTGTTEAFF. CDR3 DNA: TGTGCCAGTAGTATCGGGACAGGGACCACTGAAGCTTTCTTT. The rearrangement links TRBV19 to TRBJ1-1, with TRBD1 matching 9 bases. The length of the CDR3 is 14 residues. The V and J ends lost 3 bases and 4 bases, in that order; junction bases with no gene match: 3. Germline assignment: CDR1 LNHDA and CDR2 SQIVND (reference sequence). The complete variable domain, with remaining parts taken from reference TRBV19 and TRBJ1-1, reads DGGITQSPKYLFRKEGQNVTLSCEQNLNHDAMYWYRQDPGQGLRLIYYSQIVNDFQKGDIAEGYSVSREKKESFPLTVTSAQKNPTAFYLCASSIGTGTTEAFFGQGTRLTVV.

The chain carries TRBV28 and TRBJ2-3; D call uncertain. V lost 3 bases to trimming and J lost 0 bases, with 7 bases between them. CDR3 length: 14 residues. The V gene's germline CDR1 is MDHEN and CDR2 SYDVKM. The CDR3 DNA follows: TGTGCCAGCAGTTTTACGCCTAGCACAGATACGCAGTATTTT. Translating gives CASSFTPSTDTQYF.

The sample holds one count of this clone. The chain joins TRBV30 to TRBJ2-1; 10 nucleotides align to TRBD2. CDR1 is GTSNPN and CDR2 is SVGIG in the germline V gene (reference sequence). V trimming: 3 bases; J trimming: 4 bases; junction bases outside the gene matches: 12. This CDR3 has 17 amino acids. CDR3 coding DNA: TGTGCCTGGAGGGGAGGAGCGGGAGGGCCCCCATACAATGAGCAGTTCTTC. This codes for CAWRGGAGGPPYNEQFF.

The rearrangement joins TRBV4-1 to TRBJ2-1; 7 bases align to TRBD2. The V segment lost 4 bases and the J segment 7 bases; nucleotides outside the gene matches: 10. The CDR3 extends over 15 amino acids. The germline V gene has CDR1 MGHRA and CDR2 YSYEKL. The CDR3 nucleotides read TGCGCCAGCAGCCCCCCAACGGGAGGTGGGAATGAGCAGTTCTTC. Encoded protein: CASSPPTGGGNEQFF.

Worth noting for this clone: This same CDR3 is encoded by further DNA sequences in the sample. This sequence joins TRBV4-3 and TRBJ1-1; perhaps TRBD1 as D (5 bases). Trimming left V 0 bases short and J 3 bases short, with 8 bases between. Germline CDR1 LGHNA, CDR2 YSLEER. The length of the CDR3 is 14 residues. The CDR3 DNA reads TGCGCCAGCAGCCAAGAGGGGGGTTACACTGAAGCTTTCTTT. Amino acid sequence: CASSQEGGYTEAFF.

The chain recombines TRBV2 with TRBJ2-1, with D maybe TRBD2 (5 bases). V was clipped by 4 bases and J by 4 bases, with 11 bases between them. This CDR3 is built from 14 residues. Germline V gives CDR1 SNHLY, CDR2 FYNNEI. CDR3 loop: CASSGTTTYNEQFF. The CDR3 nucleotides are TGTGCCAGCAGTGGGACGACTACATACAATGAGCAGTTCTTC.

The V call is TRBV25-1, the J call TRBJ1-6; the match to TRBD1 covers 7 bases. From germline, CDR1 is MGHDK and CDR2 SYGVNS. The CDR3 length is 17 residues. Unmatched junction bases numbered 11, after V lost 7 bases and J lost 2 bases. CDR3 nucleotides: TGTGCCAGCACCCCAGGGGGGCCCGCTACCTATAATTCACCCCTCCACTTT. This encodes CASTPGGPATYNSPLHF.

The rearrangement uses TRBV7-9 and TRBJ1-1; 9 bases align to TRBD1. The CDR3 sequence is 15 residues long. The germline V gene encodes CDR1 SEHNR and CDR2 FQNEAQ (reference sequence). With 4 bases clipped from V and 5 bases from J, the junction kept 8 bases outside the gene matches. CDR3 coding DNA: TGTGCCAGCAGCTACCCGGACAGGGGAGAGACTGAAGCTTTCTTT. Translating it yields CASSYPDRGETEAFF.

A word on this clone: This could be a read error, since a much larger clone is one nucleotide away. The sample has other DNA sequences that encode this CDR3 too. V usage is TRBV13 and J usage is TRBJ2-7; no clear D. The CDR3 has 13 residues. V was cut by 1 base and J by 0 bases, with 4 bases left in between. Germline V CDR1 and CDR2: PRHDT, FYEKMQ (reference sequence). CDR3 region: CASSLDSSYEQYF. The CDR3 DNA is TGTGCCAGCAGCTTAGACTCCTCCTACGAGCAGTACTTC.

The chain couples TRBV6-5 to TRBJ2-7; D possibly corresponds to TRBD2 (6 bases). Looked up from germline, CDR1 is MNHEY and CDR2 is SVGAGI. The CDR3 has 14 amino acids. Trimming took 2 bases from V and 3 from J, leaving 11 bases between them. The CDR3 DNA follows: TGTGCCAGCAGTTACCGGGGGAGGAACTACGAGCAGTACTTC. Encoded protein: CASSYRGRNYEQYF.

The CDR3: CATSRAGTGKNQPQHF. The CDR3 region has the DNA TGTGCCACCAGCAGAGCCGGGACAGGGAAAAATCAGCCCCAGCATTTT. The rearrangement joins TRBV15 to TRBJ1-5; TRBD1 aligns across 9 bases. Germline lookup yields CDR1 LNHNV and CDR2 YYDKDF (reference sequence). J lost 4 bases, V lost 1 base, and 5 bases had no gene match. CDR3 length: 16 residues.

This clone appeared once. The chain links TRBV11-2 to TRBJ2-5; TRBD1 matches at 10 bases. Germline assignment: CDR1 SGHAT and CDR2 FQNNGV. The CDR3 loop spans 16 amino acids. The J segment lost 5 bases and the V segment lost 4 bases, leaving 10 bases of the junction unmatched. CDR3 loop: CASSSTRQGAGETQYF. CDR3 nucleotide sequence: TGTGCCAGCAGCTCAACGCGACAGGGGGCGGGGGAGACCCAGTACTTC.

The rearrangement joins TRBV7-2 to TRBJ2-7; possible D gene TRBD1, 5 bases. The V end was cut by 3 bases, the J end by 2 bases, with 14 bases between. The CDR3 is 15 amino acids. The germline V gene has CDR1 SGHTA and CDR2 FQGNSA. CDR3 protein: CASSLMDTAAYEQYF. CDR3 in DNA: TGTGCCAGCAGCTTGATGGACACGGCTGCCTACGAGCAGTACTTC. The full variable domain, in which reference TRBV7-2 and TRBJ2-7 provide the parts outside the CDR3, is GAGVSQSPSNKVTEKGKDVELRCDPISGHTALYWYRQSLGQGLEFLIYFQGNSAPDKSGLPSDRFSAERTGGSVSTLTIQRTQQEDSAVYLCASSLMDTAAYEQYFGPGTRLTVT.

This rearrangement joins TRBV11-2 to TRBJ1-2; 7 bases fit TRBD1. This CDR3 has 14 residues. CDR1 is SGHAT, CDR2 FQNNGV, per germline. The V segment lost 3 bases and the J segment 8 bases; nucleotides outside the gene matches: 9. This CDR3 is CASSLTGTWKGYTF. CDR3 bases: TGTGCCAGCAGCTTGACAGGGACCTGGAAGGGCTACACCTTC.

The chain combines TRBV7-8 with TRBJ2-7; D perhaps matches TRBD2 (6 bases). The CDR3 sequence is 16 residues long. In germline, CDR1 is SGHVS, CDR2 FQNEAQ. Trimming left V 1 base short and J 2 bases short, with 15 bases between. The CDR3 DNA reads as TGTGCCAGCAGCTTAGGACGGACGGCGGGGACCTACGAGCAGTACTTC. Protein: CASSLGRTAGTYEQYF.